This entry lists 8 T cell receptor beta chains sequenced from one sample in a study of blood T cell repertoires in COVID-19. Using immunoSEQ multiplex PCR, the repertoire was profiled, and TCRdb retains in-frame clones only, with some absent. This repertoire shows fewer than 250,000 clones, approximately 80% found once; its top ten account for more than 8.5%. Sample: PBMCs or T cells enriched from blood (not recorded which). These receptors all come from a woman in her forties or fifties with acute COVID-19.

This chain links TRBV18 with TRBJ2-5; tentatively, D is TRBD1 (5 bases). The germline V gene encodes CDR1 KGHSH and CDR2 LQKENI. The CDR3 runs to 15 residues. Trimming pared 3 bases from V and 5 bases from J, leaving 16 bases between. The DNA of the CDR3 is TGTGCCAGCTCACCTTTACAGGTGCCTTTGGAGACCCAGTACTTC. This codes for CASSPLQVPLETQYF.

The rearrangement uses TRBV28 and TRBJ1-6; 8 bases line up with TRBD1. V lost 5 bases, J lost 7 bases, and 4 bases stayed unmatched. Germline CDR1 is MDHEN and CDR2 is SYDVKM. This CDR3 is 14 amino acids long. DNA for the CDR3: TGTGCCAGCAGTGCGGGGGACAGGAATTCACCCCTCCACTTT. This gives the protein CASSAGDRNSPLHF.

The rearrangement uses TRBV15 and TRBJ1-6; 8 bases align to TRBD1. J was trimmed by 9 bases and V by 8 bases; bases with no gene match: 9. The germline gives CDR1 LNHNV, CDR2 YYDKDF (reference sequence). CDR3 size: 14 residues. This CDR3 is CATGPQGVSSPLHF. As DNA, the CDR3 is TGTGCCACCGGACCACAGGGGGTCAGTTCACCCCTCCACTTT.

The chain recombines TRBV4-3 with TRBJ2-1; no clear D gene. V gave up 0 bases and J gave up 5 bases, with 14 bases separating them. This CDR3 contains 16 residues. The germline V gene encodes CDR1 LGHNA and CDR2 YSLEER. Here the CDR3 reads CASSQEYDFRNNEQFF. The CDR3, as DNA: TGCGCCAGCAGCCAAGAGTATGACTTCCGGAACAATGAGCAGTTCTTC.

The V gene is TRBV28, the J gene TRBJ2-7; TRBD2 aligns across 9 bases. Germline CDR1 reads MDHEN; CDR2 reads SYDVKM. Trimming removed 2 bases from V and 1 base from J; junction bases left unmatched: 0. The CDR3 is 14 residues long. CDR3 protein: CASSLTSGSYEQYF. Here the CDR3 DNA reads TGTGCCAGCAGTTTAACTAGCGGGTCCTACGAGCAGTACTTC. The whole variable domain, remainder taken from reference TRBV28 and TRBJ2-7, is DVKVTQSSRYLVKRTGEKVFLECVQDMDHENMFWYRQDPGLGLRLIYFSYDVKMKEKGDIPEGYSVSREKKERFSLILESASTNQTSMYLCASSLTSGSYEQYFGPGTRLTVT.

CDR3 amino acids: CASSYRDFGSNEQFF. CDR3 sequence (DNA): TGTGCCAGCAGCTATCGGGACTTTGGTAGTAATGAGCAGTTCTTC. This sequence joins TRBV11-2 and TRBJ2-1; D possibly corresponds to TRBD2 (6 bases). The V gene lost 4 bases and the J gene lost 7 bases, with 17 bases spanning the gap. This CDR3 has 15 residues. CDR1 and CDR2 (germline): SGHAT, FQNNGV.

The chain joins TRBV7-9 to TRBJ1-1, with D perhaps TRBD1 (5 bases). This CDR3 contains 15 residues. Germline CDR1 reads SEHNR; CDR2 reads FQNEAQ (reference sequence). V lost 1 base and J 1 base, leaving 10 bases between the germline ends. The CDR3, as DNA: TGTGCCAGCAGCTTAGTCGGGCAGGGGAACACTGAAGCTTTCTTT. Translating it yields CASSLVGQGNTEAFF.

This clone was counted a single time. This chain connects TRBV7-7 to TRBJ2-7; TRBD1 might be the D (6 bases). Germline V CDR1 and CDR2: SSHAT, FNYEAQ (reference sequence). CDR3 length equals 15 residues. V was cut by 1 base and J by 6 bases, with 16 bases left in between. The CDR3 nucleotides read TGTGCCAGCAGCTTAGTGCCAGGGGCCGCGGCCGAGCAGTACTTC. This sequence encodes CASSLVPGAAAEQYF.